The TCR beta chain described here comes from a study of cytomegalovirus exposure and HLA in healthy donors. Both 60 Vbeta primers and 13 Jbeta primers went into the PCR. Profiling relied on immunoSEQ multiplex PCR, and the TCRdb table lists in-frame clones only, not all of them. Found here are some 140,000 clones, 70% to 90% of them singletons; the top ten hold 1.5% to 1.9%. The CDR3 totals 15 residues. Between the trimmed V and J ends, which lost 6 bases and 10 bases, there was a span of 21 bases. Germline V gene data show CDR1 as MNHEY and CDR2 as SVGAGI. This chain uses TRBV6-5 with TRBJ1-4; TRBD1 might be the D (6 bases). This sequence originates from a man aged 40-49 years in good health and CMV-seronegative. The specimen was PBMCs. In DNA, the CDR3 is TGTGCCAGCAGGCCTAAGGACAGACCAAGTGGAAAACTGTTTTTT. It specifies CASRPKDRPSGKLFF.